These 14 T cell receptor beta chains were all obtained from the same sample, sequenced in a study of CD8 T cells in ankylosing spondylitis. General observations from the study: Ankylosing spondylitis blood appeared to carry a characteristic TCR beta motif of several highly homologous variants.

TCRdb itself ran the 5' RACE reads through MiXCR, one entry per CDR3 protein. The data contain about 840,000 distinct CDR3 sequences, approximately 12% of them singletons. For these receptors, no antigen is known. Sequencing was done on a sample of blood, either unsorted or a sorted T cell fraction (not recorded which). All receptors come from a male donor with ankylosing spondylitis.

This clonotype has only a few counts. This sequence joins TRBV5-1 and TRBJ2-5; D call uncertain. The V end lost 7 bases, the J end lost 2 bases, and 9 bases lay between the germline ends. Germline CDR1 and CDR2: SGHRS and YFSETQ. The CDR3 consists of 12 residues. CDR3 sequence (DNA): TGCGCCAGCGGACCGACTCAAGAGACCCAGTACTTC. Protein: CASGPTQETQYF.

This sequence joins TRBV7-9 and TRBJ2-5, with 7 bases matching TRBD1. Germline CDR1 and CDR2: SEHNR and FQNEAQ (reference sequence). The junction had 3 bases not matched to a gene; V was cut back by 5 bases and J by 0 bases. The CDR3 extends over 14 amino acids. The CDR3 sequence is CASSPGQYQETQYF. The CDR3 coding sequence is TGTGCCAGCAGCCCGGGACAGTACCAAGAGACCCAGTACTTC.

The V call is TRBV18, the J call TRBJ2-3; D remains ambiguous. V lost 6 bases and J lost 3, with 16 bases in between. Per the germline V gene, CDR1 is KGHSH and CDR2 is LQKENI. There are 15 residues in the CDR3. CDR3 loop: CASSRNNAETDTQYF. The CDR3 coding sequence is TGTGCCAGCTCTCGAAACAACGCGGAAACAGATACGCAGTATTTT. The full variable domain, rest sourced from reference TRBV18 and TRBJ2-3, is NAGVMQNPRHLVRRRGQEARLRCSPMKGHSHVYWYRQLPEEGLKFMVYLQKENIIDESGMPKERFSAEFPKEGPSILRIQQVVRGDSAAYFCASSRNNAETDTQYFGPGTRLTVL.

V gene TRBV12-3 or TRBV12-4 combines with J gene TRBJ1-5; D perhaps matches TRBD1 (6 bases). The CDR3 length is 15 residues. Trimming shortened V by 2 bases and J by 7 bases, and 15 bases separated the two germline ends. The CDR3 DNA is TGTGCCAGCAGTTTATGGGCAGGGGAAGGCCAGCCCCAGCATTTT. This codes for CASSLWAGEGQPQHF.

This clonotype was seen repeatedly, ten times or more. The chain is built from TRBV29-1 and TRBJ2-1; D gene ambiguous. This CDR3 is built from 11 residues. The V end was cut by 5 bases, the J end by 9 bases, with 11 bases between. Germline V CDR1 and CDR2: SQVTM, ANQGSEA. The chain's CDR3 is CSVSTAGEQFF. The CDR3 DNA sequence: TGCAGCGTTTCCACCGCCGGTGAGCAGTTCTTC.

The chain links TRBV6-1 to TRBJ1-1, with D possibly being TRBD1 (5 bases). The CDR3 contains 14 residues. Trimming shortened V by 6 bases and J by 4 bases, and 15 bases separated the two germline ends. Germline values: CDR1 MNHNS, CDR2 SASEGT. The CDR3 nucleotides are TGTGCCAGCAGCCGCGGGGGAACAGGCACTGAAGCTTTCTTT. This codes for CASSRGGTGTEAFF.

This clonotype appeared a few times. The rearrangement uses TRBV12-3 or TRBV12-4 and TRBJ1-5, with D unresolved. The V end was cut by 3 bases, the J end by 5 bases, with 5 bases between. CDR3 length: 12 amino acids. Written as DNA, the CDR3 is TGTGCCAGCAGTTTCGGCCATCAGCCCCAGCATTTT. Its protein is CASSFGHQPQHF.

V is TRBV9 and J is TRBJ1-2; D remains ambiguous. V was pared by 0 bases and J by 7 bases, with 10 bases between. The germline V gene has CDR1 SGDLS and CDR2 YYNGEE. The CDR3 runs to 13 residues. CDR3 bases: TGTGCCAGCAGCGTAGACACCAGCGGTGGCTACACCTTC. Protein product: CASSVDTSGGYTF.

This clonotype appeared many times. The chain employs TRBV29-1 and TRBJ1-5, with TRBD1 matching 9 bases. Looked up from germline, CDR1 is SQVTM and CDR2 is ANQGSEA. The CDR3 runs to 14 residues. Trimming removed 7 bases from V and 1 base from J; junction bases left unmatched: 5. The CDR3 loop is CSAGGQGSNQPQHF. The CDR3 region has the DNA TGCAGCGCTGGGGGACAGGGAAGCAATCAGCCCCAGCATTTT.

As concerns this clonotype: Germline and junction disagree at one end, which may indicate a read error. This chain joins TRBV9 and TRBJ2-5, with D possibly matching TRBD2 (6 bases). This CDR3 spans 14 amino acids. CDR1 and CDR2 from the germline V gene are SGDLS and YYNGEE. The CDR3 DNA follows: TGTGCCCGCAGCGTAGAGGCGGGGCAAGAGACCCAGTACTTC. Encoded protein: CARSVEAGQETQYF.

The chain recombines TRBV9 with TRBJ2-5, with TRBD2 matching over 9 bases. The junction had 13 bases not matched to a gene; V was cut back by 5 bases and J by 5 bases. Germline CDR1 is SGDLS and CDR2 is YYNGEE. This CDR3 is 16 amino acids long. The DNA of the CDR3 is TGTGCCAGCAGTGTATCCCCAGCGGGAGGTACGGAGACCCAGTACTTC. Protein sequence: CASSVSPAGGTETQYF.

Ten or more counts support this clonotype. The chain recombines TRBV12-3 or TRBV12-4 with TRBJ1-2; tentatively, D is TRBD1 (5 bases). The CDR3 has 13 residues. Trimming stripped 6 bases from V and 4 bases from J, with 12 bases between. The CDR3 nucleotides are TGTGCCAGCAGACAGACAGCTGCCTATGGCTACACCTTC. This encodes CASRQTAAYGYTF.

Ten or more counts support this clonotype. V gene TRBV10-3 combines with J gene TRBJ1-1; tentative D call: TRBD1 (6 bases). This CDR3 comprises 15 residues. V gave up 1 base and J gave up 1 base, with 10 bases separating them. CDR1 ENHRY and CDR2 SYGVKD come from the germline V gene. CDR3 sequence reads: CAISEYRAPNTEAFF. The CDR3 DNA follows: TGTGCCATCAGTGAGTACAGGGCACCGAACACTGAAGCTTTCTTT.

The chain links TRBV5-1 to TRBJ2-1, with TRBD2 identical over 8 bases. CDR3 size: 15 residues. J lost 2 bases, V lost 1 base, and 2 bases had no gene match. CDR1 is SGHRS, CDR2 YFSETQ, per germline. CDR3: CASSLRAGAYNEQFF. DNA of the CDR3: TGCGCCAGCAGCTTGCGAGCGGGAGCCTACAATGAGCAGTTCTTC.